This TCR beta chain is drawn from a study of T cell repertoires in cytomegalovirus infection. Study context: Indicated by public TCR beta signatures were CMV infection and matching HLA type. Study observations and caveats: Carriage of CMV together with the relevant HLA was identifiable through cumulative public TCR beta family frequency. HLA-C-restricted CMV-specific TCR beta clonotypes were dominant in the ex vivo response.

This clonotype was observed many times. Its specificity is not known. With V trimmed by 7 bases and J by 12 bases, 9 bases remained unmatched. The CDR3 has 13 residues. The germline V gene has CDR1 MNHEY and CDR2 SVGAGI. TCRdb re-called the reads through MiXCR, storing one row per CDR3 protein. The data show some 130,000 distinct CDR3 sequences, under 30% seen once. This sequence joins TRBV6-5 and TRBJ1-6; 7 nucleotides agree with TRBD1. The sample comprised PBMCs, sequenced either directly or after in vitro stimulation (not recorded which). The receptor comes from a human donor in good health (CMV status not recorded). Some clones in this sample may be carry-over from other donors' samples. The chain's CDR3 is CASTQGTDLPLHF. CDR3 nucleotides: TGTGCCAGCACCCAAGGGACAGACCTACCCCTCCACTTT.